The rows below give T cell receptor beta chains drawn from one sample of a study of T cells after yellow fever vaccination. TCRdb processed the 5' RACE reads anew with MiXCR; each CDR3 protein has one entry. The sample shows under 550,000 distinct CDR3 sequences, just over 20% of them seen only once. The starting material was PBMCs, obtained roughly 20 days after the first yellow fever vaccination. The origin of the receptors is a man aged 18-30 years who received the YFV17D yellow fever vaccine. CDR3s include the opening cysteine and the closing phenylalanine or tryptophan.

j_call: TRBJ2-5; v_call: TRBV20-1; cdr3_aa: CSASLLAGAQETQYF
j_call: TRBJ2-1; v_call: TRBV20-1; cdr3_aa: CSAAGTDYNEQFF
j_call: TRBJ2-1; v_call: TRBV12-3/TRBV12-4; cdr3_aa: CASRNRPYNEQFF
j_call: TRBJ2-1; v_call: TRBV4-1; cdr3_aa: CASSQDGTEMTYNEQFF
j_call: TRBJ2-1; v_call: TRBV7-2; cdr3_aa: CATGRYSYNEQFF
j_call: TRBJ1-4; v_call: TRBV12-3/TRBV12-4; cdr3_aa: CASSFAGRGEKLFF
j_call: TRBJ2-1; v_call: TRBV7-9; cdr3_aa: CASSPRAAAGNEQFF
j_call: TRBJ1-6; v_call: TRBV20-1; cdr3_aa: CSARQGYNSPLHF
j_call: TRBJ2-3; v_call: TRBV7-9; cdr3_aa: CASSPGQSLTDTQYF
j_call: TRBJ2-7; v_call: TRBV7-2; cdr3_aa: CASSRGGDSYEQYF
j_call: TRBJ1-5; v_call: TRBV2; cdr3_aa: CASRQESNQPQHF
j_call: TRBJ2-5; v_call: TRBV12-3/TRBV12-4; cdr3_aa: CASNPLGGETQYF
j_call: TRBJ2-7; v_call: TRBV2; cdr3_aa: CASSDSEQYF
j_call: TRBJ2-2; v_call: TRBV28; cdr3_aa: CASSFRGRGTGELFF
j_call: TRBJ2-7; v_call: TRBV12-3/TRBV12-4; cdr3_aa: CASSLSPRREQYF
j_call: TRBJ1-4; v_call: TRBV29-1; cdr3_aa: CSVRDSGGEKLFF
j_call: TRBJ2-7; v_call: TRBV30; cdr3_aa: CAWSGAGTGWDEQYF
j_call: TRBJ1-2; v_call: TRBV2; cdr3_aa: CASSGEVSSNYTF
j_call: TRBJ2-6; v_call: TRBV6-2/TRBV6-3; cdr3_aa: CASSWDSQSSGANVLTF